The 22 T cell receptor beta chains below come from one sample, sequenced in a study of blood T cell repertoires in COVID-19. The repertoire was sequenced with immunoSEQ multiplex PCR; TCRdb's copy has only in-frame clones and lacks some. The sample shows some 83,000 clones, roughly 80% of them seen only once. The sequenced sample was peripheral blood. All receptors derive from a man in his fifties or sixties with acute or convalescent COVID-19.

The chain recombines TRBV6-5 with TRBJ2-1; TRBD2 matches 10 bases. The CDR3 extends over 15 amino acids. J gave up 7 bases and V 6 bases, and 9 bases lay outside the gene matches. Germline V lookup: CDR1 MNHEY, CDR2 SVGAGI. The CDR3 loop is CASREERGGLNEQFF. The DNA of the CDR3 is TGTGCCAGCAGGGAGGAGCGGGGGGGTTTGAATGAGCAGTTCTTC.

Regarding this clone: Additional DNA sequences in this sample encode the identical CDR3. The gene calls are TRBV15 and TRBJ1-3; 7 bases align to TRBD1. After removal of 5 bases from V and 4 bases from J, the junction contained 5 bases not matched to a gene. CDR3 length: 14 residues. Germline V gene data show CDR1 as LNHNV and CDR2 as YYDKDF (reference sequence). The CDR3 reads CATSPGGPGNTIYF. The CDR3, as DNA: TGTGCCACCAGCCCAGGGGGACCGGGAAACACCATATATTTT.

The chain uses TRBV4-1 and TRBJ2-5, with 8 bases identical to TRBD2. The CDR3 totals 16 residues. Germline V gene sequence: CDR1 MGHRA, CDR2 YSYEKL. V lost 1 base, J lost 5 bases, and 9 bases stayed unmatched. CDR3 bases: TGCGCCAGCAGCCAAGTTGGGACTAGAAACGGCGAGACCCAGTACTTC. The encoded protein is CASSQVGTRNGETQYF.

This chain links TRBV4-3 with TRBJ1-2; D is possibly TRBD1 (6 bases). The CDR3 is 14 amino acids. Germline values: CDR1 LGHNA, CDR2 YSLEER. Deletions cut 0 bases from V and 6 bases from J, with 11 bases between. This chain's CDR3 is CASSQEWDNHGYTF. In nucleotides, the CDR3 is TGCGCCAGCAGCCAAGAATGGGACAACCATGGCTACACCTTC.

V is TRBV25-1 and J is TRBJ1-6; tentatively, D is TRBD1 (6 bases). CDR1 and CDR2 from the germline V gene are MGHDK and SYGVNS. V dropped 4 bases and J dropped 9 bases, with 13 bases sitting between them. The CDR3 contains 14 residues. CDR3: CASSVSGAGSPLHF. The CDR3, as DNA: TGTGCCAGCAGTGTGTCAGGGGCCGGTTCACCCCTCCACTTT.

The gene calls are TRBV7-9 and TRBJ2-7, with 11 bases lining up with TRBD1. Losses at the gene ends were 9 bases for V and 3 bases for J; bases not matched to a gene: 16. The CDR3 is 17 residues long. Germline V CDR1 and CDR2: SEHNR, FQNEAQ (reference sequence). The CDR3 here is CASQGVPGTGGLYEQYF. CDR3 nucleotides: TGTGCCAGTCAAGGGGTGCCGGGGACAGGGGGTCTCTACGAGCAGTACTTC.

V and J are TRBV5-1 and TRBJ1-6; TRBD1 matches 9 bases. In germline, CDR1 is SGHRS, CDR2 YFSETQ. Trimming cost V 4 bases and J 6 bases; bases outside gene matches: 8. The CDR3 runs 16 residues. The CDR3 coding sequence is TGCGCCAGCAGCCAAACAGGGGGCAAGGTTAATTCACCCCTCCACTTT. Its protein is CASSQTGGKVNSPLHF.

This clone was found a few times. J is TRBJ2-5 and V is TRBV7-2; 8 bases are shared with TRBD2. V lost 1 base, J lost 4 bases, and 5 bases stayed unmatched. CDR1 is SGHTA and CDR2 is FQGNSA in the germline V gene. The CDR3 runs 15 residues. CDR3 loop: CASSLGGRKGETQYF. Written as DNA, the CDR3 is TGTGCCAGCAGCTTAGGCGGGAGGAAAGGAGAGACCCAGTACTTC.

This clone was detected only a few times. Here the CDR3 reads CASSARDQGPVEQFF. In DNA form, the CDR3 reads TGTGCCAGCAGCGCACGCGATCAGGGGCCGGTTGAGCAGTTCTTC. This chain links TRBV7-9 with TRBJ2-1, with a weak D call TRBD1 (6 bases). The CDR3 covers 15 residues. Germline values: CDR1 SEHNR, CDR2 FQNEAQ (reference sequence). V was clipped by 5 bases and J by 9 bases, with 20 bases between them.

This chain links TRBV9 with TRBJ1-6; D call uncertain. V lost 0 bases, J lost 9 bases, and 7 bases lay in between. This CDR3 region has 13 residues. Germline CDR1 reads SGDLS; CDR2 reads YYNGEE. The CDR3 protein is CASSVGSSSPLHF. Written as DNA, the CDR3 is TGTGCCAGCAGCGTAGGGTCCAGTTCACCCCTCCACTTT. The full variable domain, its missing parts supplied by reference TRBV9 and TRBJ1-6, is DSGVTQTPKHLITATGQRVTLRCSPRSGDLSVYWYQQSLDQGLQFLIQYYNGEERAKGNILERFSAQQFPDLHSELNLSSLELGDSALYFCASSVGSSSPLHFGNGTRLTVT.

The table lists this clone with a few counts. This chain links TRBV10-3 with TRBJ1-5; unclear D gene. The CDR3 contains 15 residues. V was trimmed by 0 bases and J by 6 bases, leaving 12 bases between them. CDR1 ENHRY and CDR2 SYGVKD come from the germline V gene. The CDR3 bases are TGTGCCATCAGTGAGTCAAAAGGAACTAGTCAGCCCCAGCATTTT. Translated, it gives CAISESKGTSQPQHF.

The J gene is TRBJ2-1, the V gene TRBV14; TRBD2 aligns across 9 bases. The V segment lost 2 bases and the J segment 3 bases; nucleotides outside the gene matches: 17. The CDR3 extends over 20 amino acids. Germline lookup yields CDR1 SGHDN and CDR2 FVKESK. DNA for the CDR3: TGTGCCAGCAGCCAATACCTGGGCGGGAGGGCCAAGGATGGCTACAATGAGCAGTTCTTC. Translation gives CASSQYLGGRAKDGYNEQFF.

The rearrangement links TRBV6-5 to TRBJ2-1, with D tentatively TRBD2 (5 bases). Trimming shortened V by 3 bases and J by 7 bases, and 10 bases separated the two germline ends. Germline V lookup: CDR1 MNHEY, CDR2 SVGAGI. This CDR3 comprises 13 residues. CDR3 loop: CASSYISGNEQFF. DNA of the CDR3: TGTGCCAGCAGTTATATATCGGGAAATGAGCAGTTCTTC.

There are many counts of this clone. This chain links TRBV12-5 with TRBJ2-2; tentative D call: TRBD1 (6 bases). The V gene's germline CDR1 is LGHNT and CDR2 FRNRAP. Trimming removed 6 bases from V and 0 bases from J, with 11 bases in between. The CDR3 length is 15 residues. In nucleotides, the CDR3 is TGTGCTAGTGGGGAACAGGGTACGAACACCGGGGAGCTGTTTTTT. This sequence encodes CASGEQGTNTGELFF. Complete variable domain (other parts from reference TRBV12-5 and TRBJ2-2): DARVTQTPRHKVTEMGQEVTMRCQPILGHNTVFWYRQTMMQGLELLAYFRNRAPLDDSGMPKDRFSAEMPDATLATLKIQPSEPRDSAVYFCASGEQGTNTGELFFGEGSRLTVL.

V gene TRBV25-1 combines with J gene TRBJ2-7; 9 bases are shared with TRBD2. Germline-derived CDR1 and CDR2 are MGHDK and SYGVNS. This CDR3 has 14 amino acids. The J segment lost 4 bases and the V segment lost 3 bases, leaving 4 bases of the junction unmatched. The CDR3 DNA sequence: TGTGCCAGCAGTGAGAGCGGGGGGTTGTACGAGCAGTACTTC. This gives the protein CASSESGGLYEQYF.

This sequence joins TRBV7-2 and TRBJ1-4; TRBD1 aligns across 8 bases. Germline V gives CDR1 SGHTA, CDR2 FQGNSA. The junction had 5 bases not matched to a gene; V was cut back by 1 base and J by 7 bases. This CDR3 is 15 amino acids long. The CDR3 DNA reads TGTGCCAGCAGCTTAGATCCCAGGGGGCTTGAAAAACTGTTTTTT. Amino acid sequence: CASSLDPRGLEKLFF.

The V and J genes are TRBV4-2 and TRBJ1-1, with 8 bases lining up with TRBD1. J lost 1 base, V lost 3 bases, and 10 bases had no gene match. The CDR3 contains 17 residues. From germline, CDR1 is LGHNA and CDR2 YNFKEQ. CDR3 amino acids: CASSHDGTGSSNTEAFF. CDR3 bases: TGTGCCAGCAGCCACGACGGGACAGGTAGTTCGAACACTGAAGCTTTCTTT.

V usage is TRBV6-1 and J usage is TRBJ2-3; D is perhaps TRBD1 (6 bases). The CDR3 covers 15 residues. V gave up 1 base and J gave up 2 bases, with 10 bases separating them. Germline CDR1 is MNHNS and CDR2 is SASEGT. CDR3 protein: CASSEGTAVTDTQYF. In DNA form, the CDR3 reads TGTGCCAGCAGTGAAGGGACAGCAGTCACAGATACGCAGTATTTT.

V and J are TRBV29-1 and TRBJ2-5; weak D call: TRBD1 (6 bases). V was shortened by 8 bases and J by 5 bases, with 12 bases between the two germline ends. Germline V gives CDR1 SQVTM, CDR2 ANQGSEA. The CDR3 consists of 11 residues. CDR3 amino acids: CSSGQSETQYF. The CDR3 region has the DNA TGCAGCTCTGGACAGTCGGAGACCCAGTACTTC.

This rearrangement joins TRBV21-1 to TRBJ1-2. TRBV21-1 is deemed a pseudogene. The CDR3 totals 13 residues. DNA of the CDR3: TGTGCCAGCAGCAAAAGTCCGGGGGATGGCTACACCTTC. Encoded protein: CASSKSPGDGYTF.

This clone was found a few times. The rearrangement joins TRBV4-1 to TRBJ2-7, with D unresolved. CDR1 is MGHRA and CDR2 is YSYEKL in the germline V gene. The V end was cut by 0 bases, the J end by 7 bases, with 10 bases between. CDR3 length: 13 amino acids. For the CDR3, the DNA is TGCGCCAGCAGCCAAGAGAGCTTCTGGGAGCAGTACTTC. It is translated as CASSQESFWEQYF.

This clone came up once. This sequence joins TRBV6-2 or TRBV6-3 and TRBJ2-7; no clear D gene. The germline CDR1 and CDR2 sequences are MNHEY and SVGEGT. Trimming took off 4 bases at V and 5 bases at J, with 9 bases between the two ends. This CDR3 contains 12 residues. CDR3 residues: CASSFVRDEQYF. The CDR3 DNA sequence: TGTGCCAGCAGTTTTGTACGGGACGAGCAGTACTTC.